The 14 T cell receptor beta chains presented below share a single source sample, sequenced in a study of T cells in Graves' hyperthyroidism and ophthalmopathy. Amplified TCR beta CDR3 regions derived from RNA transcripts. First-round RT-PCR targeting the TCR CDR3 was performed with the HTBI primer set. TCRdb re-called the multiplex PCR reads through MiXCR, storing one row per CDR3 protein. Of fewer than 750,000 distinct CDR3 sequences in the sample, around 15% were seen once. Sequences were obtained from blood. Receptor source: a woman between 40 and 55 years old with Graves' ophthalmopathy.

This clonotype showed up just a few times. CDR3 sequence (DNA): TGTGCCAGCAGCTTAGAGGCGGCAGGAGCCATGAACACTGAAGCTTTCTTT. Amino acid sequence: CASSLEAAGAMNTEAFF. The chain joins TRBV13 to TRBJ1-1; unclear D gene. The CDR3 totals 17 residues. The V and J ends lost 1 base and 0 bases respectively, with 15 bases between them. Germline values: CDR1 PRHDT, CDR2 FYEKMQ (reference sequence).

To note about this clonotype: A junction boundary mismatches the germline segment, possibly from a read error. The chain recombines TRBV3-1 with TRBJ2-5, with D unresolved. The CDR3 is 17 amino acids. CDR1 is LGHDT, CDR2 YNNKEL, per germline (reference sequence). CDR3 bases: TGTGCCGGCAGCCAAGATAGGTCGCCAAGAGCTGAAGAGACCCAGTACTTC. Protein product: CAGSQDRSPRAEETQYF.

This clonotype showed up many times. The chain joins TRBV6-5 to TRBJ2-2, with D possibly being TRBD1 (5 bases). V lost 0 bases, J lost 2 bases, and 10 bases lay in between. Germline CDR1 reads MNHEY; CDR2 reads SVGAGI. This CDR3 is 16 amino acids long. The CDR3 DNA follows: TGTGCCAGCAGTTACTCGAACGGACACAACACCGGGGAGCTGTTTTTT. Amino acid sequence: CASSYSNGHNTGELFF.

This clonotype showed up many times. The chain employs TRBV12-5 and TRBJ2-7; D is uncertain. Per the germline V gene, CDR1 is LGHNT and CDR2 is FRNRAP. V was pared by 5 bases and J by 7 bases, with 12 bases between. The CDR3 totals 12 residues. CDR3 residues: CASGPDQTEQYF. DNA of the CDR3: TGTGCTAGTGGTCCGGACCAGACAGAGCAGTACTTC.

This chain links TRBV20-1 with TRBJ2-7; 11 bases are shared with TRBD2. V lost 2 bases and J lost 7; bases outside the gene matches: 7. Germline V gives CDR1 DFQATT, CDR2 SNEGSKA (reference sequence). The CDR3 totals 14 residues. This CDR3 reads CSARKTSGTGEQYF. The CDR3 DNA sequence: TGCAGTGCTAGAAAGACTAGCGGGACGGGTGAGCAGTACTTC.

This clonotype was seen many times. This CDR3 is CASSLWSSEQYF. In DNA form, the CDR3 reads TGTGCCAGCAGCTTATGGTCGTCCGAGCAGTACTTC. The chain carries TRBV7-9 and TRBJ2-7; D unclear. V lost 2 bases, J lost 6 bases, and 8 bases lay in between. Germline CDR1 and CDR2: SEHNR and FQNEAQ (reference sequence). The CDR3 totals 12 residues.

This clonotype was seen at least ten times. V usage is TRBV12-3 or TRBV12-4 and J usage is TRBJ1-6; no firm D call. V dropped 5 bases and J dropped 3 bases, with 5 bases sitting between them. This CDR3 region has 13 residues. CDR3 region: CASSQDYNSPLHF. The CDR3 nucleotides read TGTGCCAGCAGTCAGGACTATAATTCACCCCTCCACTTT.

Ten or more counts support this clonotype. This chain uses TRBV30 with TRBJ1-1, with unresolved D. V dropped 3 bases and J dropped 0 bases, with 14 bases sitting between them. Germline lookup yields CDR1 GTSNPN and CDR2 SVGIG (reference sequence). The CDR3 has 15 amino acids. In nucleotides, the CDR3 is TGTGCCTGGAGCTTCGCGCTGGCCATGAACACTGAAGCTTTCTTT. Translated: CAWSFALAMNTEAFF.

This chain connects TRBV27 to TRBJ2-7; maybe TRBD1 (6 bases). The CDR3 spans 14 residues. Trimming removed 7 bases at V and 3 bases at J, with 16 bases between. The germline CDR1 and CDR2 sequences are MNHEY and SMNVEV (reference sequence). The CDR3 coding sequence is TGTGCCAGCACCCCGAAGGGGACATACTACGAGCAGTACTTC. Protein: CASTPKGTYYEQYF.

At least ten counts were recorded for this clonotype. The rearrangement links TRBV28 to TRBJ1-1; the D is unclear. V dropped 6 bases and J dropped 3 bases, with 14 bases sitting between them. The germline gives CDR1 MDHEN, CDR2 SYDVKM. This CDR3 has 14 residues. The CDR3 nucleotides are TGTGCCAGCAGCCCTCCACTGCGGGACACTGAAGCTTTCTTT. This translates into CASSPPLRDTEAFF.

This clonotype was picked up many times. The CDR3 sequence: CASSYSGFANTEAFF. CDR3 DNA: TGTGCCAGCAGTTACTCGGGGTTCGCGAACACTGAAGCTTTCTTT. J is TRBJ1-1 and V is TRBV6-5, with D unclear. This CDR3 is built from 15 residues. The germline V and J ends were trimmed by 0 bases and 1 base, with 9 bases remaining between them. The germline V gene encodes CDR1 MNHEY and CDR2 SVGAGI.

Many counts were recorded for this clonotype. V and J are TRBV6-2 or TRBV6-3 and TRBJ2-5, with 7 bases matching TRBD2. V dropped 1 base and J dropped 5; count of bases not matched to a gene: 4. CDR1 is MNHEY and CDR2 is SVGEGT in the germline V gene. CDR3 length equals 14 residues. The CDR3 nucleotides are TGTGCCAGCAGTTACTTTGGGGGGGTGGAGACCCAGTACTTC. The encoded protein is CASSYFGGVETQYF.

At least ten counts were recorded for this clonotype. The chain has TRBV6-2 or TRBV6-3 and TRBJ1-2, with D uncertain. Per germline, CDR1 MNHEY and CDR2 SVGEGT. V lost 3 bases, J lost 4 bases, and 9 bases lay in between. The CDR3 contains 13 residues. In DNA, the CDR3 is TGTGCCAGCAGTTATTCCACAATCTATGGCTACACCTTC. Translated: CASSYSTIYGYTF.

This clonotype was counted ten times or more. V is TRBV25-1 and J is TRBJ2-2; possible D gene TRBD2, 5 bases. This CDR3 has 14 residues. Germline V gives CDR1 MGHDK, CDR2 SYGVNS. V shed 2 bases and J shed 3 bases, with 7 bases lying between them. The CDR3 coding sequence is TGTGCCAGCAGTGAAAGCGGTGACACCGGGGAGCTGTTTTTT. Encoded protein: CASSESGDTGELFF.